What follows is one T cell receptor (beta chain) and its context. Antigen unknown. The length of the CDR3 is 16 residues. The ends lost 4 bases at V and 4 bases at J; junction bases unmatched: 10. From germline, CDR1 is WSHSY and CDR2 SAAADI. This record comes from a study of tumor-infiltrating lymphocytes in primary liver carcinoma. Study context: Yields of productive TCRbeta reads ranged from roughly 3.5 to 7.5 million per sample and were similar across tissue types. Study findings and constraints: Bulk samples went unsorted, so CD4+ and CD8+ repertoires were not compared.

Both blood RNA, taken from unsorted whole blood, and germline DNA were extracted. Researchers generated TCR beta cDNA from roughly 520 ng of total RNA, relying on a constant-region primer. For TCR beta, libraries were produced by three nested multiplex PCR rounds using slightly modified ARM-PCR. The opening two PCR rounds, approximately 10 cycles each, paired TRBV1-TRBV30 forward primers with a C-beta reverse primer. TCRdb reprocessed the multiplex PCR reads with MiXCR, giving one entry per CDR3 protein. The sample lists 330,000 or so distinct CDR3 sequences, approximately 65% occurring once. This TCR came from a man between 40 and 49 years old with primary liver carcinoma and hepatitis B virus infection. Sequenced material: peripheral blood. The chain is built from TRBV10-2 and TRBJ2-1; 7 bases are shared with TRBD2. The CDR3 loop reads CASSGSGASGYNEQFF. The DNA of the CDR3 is TGCGCCAGCAGTGGATCCGGGGCTAGCGGTTACAATGAGCAGTTCTTC.